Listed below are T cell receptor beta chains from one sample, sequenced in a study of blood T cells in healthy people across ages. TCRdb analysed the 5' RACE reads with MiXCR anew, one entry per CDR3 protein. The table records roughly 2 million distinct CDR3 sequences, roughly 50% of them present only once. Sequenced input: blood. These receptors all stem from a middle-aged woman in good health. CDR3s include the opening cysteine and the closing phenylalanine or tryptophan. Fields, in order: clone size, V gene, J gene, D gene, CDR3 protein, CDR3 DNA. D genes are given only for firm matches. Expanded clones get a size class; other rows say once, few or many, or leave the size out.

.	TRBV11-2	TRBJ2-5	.	CASSYPPLGPQETQYF	TGTGCCAGCAGCTACCCTCCCCTGGGGCCCCAAGAGACCCAGTACTTC
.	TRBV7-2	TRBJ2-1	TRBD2	CASSFPSGGARYHEQFF	TGTGCCAGCAGCTTTCCTAGCGGGGGGGCGAGGTATCATGAGCAGTTCTTC
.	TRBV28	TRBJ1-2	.	CASSLPLGGGGYTF	TGTGCCAGCAGCCTCCCCCTCGGGGGAGGAGGCTACACCTTC
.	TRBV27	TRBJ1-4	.	CASSLSLGLNEKLFF	TGTGCCAGCAGTTTATCTCTCGGACTGAATGAAAAACTGTTTTTT
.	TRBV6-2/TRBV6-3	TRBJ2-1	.	CASSPRWASGNEQFF	TGTGCCAGCAGTCCCCGTTGGGCCTCGGGCAATGAGCAGTTCTTC
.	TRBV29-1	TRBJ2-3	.	CSVDSITSTDTQYF	TGCAGCGTTGATTCCATCACTAGCACAGATACGCAGTATTTT
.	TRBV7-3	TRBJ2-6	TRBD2	CASSLRSLAGSGANVLTF	TGTGCCAGCAGCTTAAGGAGTCTAGCGGGGTCTGGGGCCAACGTCCTGACTTTC
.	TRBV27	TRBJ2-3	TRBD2	CAAGLVADTQYF	TGTGCCGCGGGACTAGTGGCAGATACGCAGTATTTT
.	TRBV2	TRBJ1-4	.	CATTRGPTNEKLFF	TGTGCCACGACGCGGGGTCCCACTAATGAAAAACTGTTTTTT
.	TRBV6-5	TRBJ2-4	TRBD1	CASSSTRGQSLAKNIQYF	TGTGCCAGCAGTTCTACCAGGGGACAGAGCTTAGCCAAAAACATTCAGTACTTC
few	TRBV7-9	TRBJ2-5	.	CASSSAGLSETQYF	TGTGCCAGCAGCTCGGCAGGGTTATCGGAGACCCAGTACTTC
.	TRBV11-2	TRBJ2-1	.	CANSFHNEQFF	TGTGCCAACAGCTTTCACAATGAGCAGTTCTTC
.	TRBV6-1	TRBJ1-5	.	CASKARSNQPQHF	TGTGCCAGCAAGGCGCGGAGCAATCAGCCCCAGCATTTT
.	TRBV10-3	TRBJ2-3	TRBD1	CAISQGQGTKDTQYF	TGTGCCATCAGCCAAGGACAGGGAACGAAAGATACGCAGTATTTT